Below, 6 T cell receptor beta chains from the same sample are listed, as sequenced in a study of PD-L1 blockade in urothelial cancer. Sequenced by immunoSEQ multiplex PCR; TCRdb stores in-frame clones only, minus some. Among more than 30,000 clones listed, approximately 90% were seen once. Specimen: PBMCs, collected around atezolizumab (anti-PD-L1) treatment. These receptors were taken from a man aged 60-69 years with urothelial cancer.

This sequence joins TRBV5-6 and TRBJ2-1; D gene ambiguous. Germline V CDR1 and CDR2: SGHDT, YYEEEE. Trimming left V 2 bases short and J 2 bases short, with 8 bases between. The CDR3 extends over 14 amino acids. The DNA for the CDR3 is TGTGCCAGCAGCTTCTCGGTGGCCTACAATGAGCAGTTCTTC. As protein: CASSFSVAYNEQFF.

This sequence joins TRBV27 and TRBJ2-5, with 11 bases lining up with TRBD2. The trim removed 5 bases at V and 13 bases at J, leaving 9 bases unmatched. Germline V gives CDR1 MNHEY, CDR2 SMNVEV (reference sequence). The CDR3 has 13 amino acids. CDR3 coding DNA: TGTGCCAGCAGTATTCACCGGACTAGCGGGTCGTACTTC. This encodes CASSIHRTSGSYF.

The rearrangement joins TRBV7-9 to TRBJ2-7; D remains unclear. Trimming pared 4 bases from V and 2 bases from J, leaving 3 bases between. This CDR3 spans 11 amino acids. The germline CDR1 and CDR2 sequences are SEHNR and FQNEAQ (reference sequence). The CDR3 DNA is TGTGCCAGCAGCTCAACCTACGAGCAGTACTTC. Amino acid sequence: CASSSTYEQYF.

The CDR3 DNA follows: TGTGCCAGCAGCCTGGGGGGTCTGCCATGGGGCTACACCTTC. The encoded protein is CASSLGGLPWGYTF. V is TRBV6-5 and J is TRBJ1-2, with D tentatively TRBD1 (5 bases). This CDR3 has 14 amino acids. Trimming cost V 6 bases and J 8 bases, with 19 bases left between them. Germline V gene lookup returns CDR1 MNHEY and CDR2 SVGAGI.

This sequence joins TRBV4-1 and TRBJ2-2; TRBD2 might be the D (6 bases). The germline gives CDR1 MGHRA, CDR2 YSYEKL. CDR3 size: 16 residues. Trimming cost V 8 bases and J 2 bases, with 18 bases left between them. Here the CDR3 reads CASSLVRDGNTGELFF. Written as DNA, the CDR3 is TGCGCCAGCTCCCTAGTGCGGGACGGAAACACCGGGGAGCTGTTTTTT.

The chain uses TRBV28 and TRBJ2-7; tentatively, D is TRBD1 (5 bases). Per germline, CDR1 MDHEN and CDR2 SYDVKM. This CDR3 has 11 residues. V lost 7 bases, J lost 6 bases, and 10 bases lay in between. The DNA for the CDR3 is TGTGCCAGCACTCAGGGTCTCGAGCAGTACTTC. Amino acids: CASTQGLEQYF.